This T cell receptor beta chain emerged from a study of response to subunit inactivated influenza vaccine. One entry per CDR3 protein results from TCRdb running MiXCR on the RT-PCR reads. Of 300,000 to 350,000 distinct CDR3 sequences listed, 20% to 25% are singletons. In regard to this clonotype: As yet, its antigen is unknown.

Study-wide points: That few new T cells are recruited by each seasonal influenza vaccination was the authors' suggestion.

V lost 3 bases to trimming and J lost 6 bases, with 12 bases between them. CDR3 size: 14 residues. Germline V lookup: CDR1 SGHAT, CDR2 FQNNGV. Sequencing was performed on PBMCs from blood, taken less than 22 months after vaccination. This chain links TRBV11-2 with TRBJ2-1, with D possibly being TRBD1 or TRBD2 (5 bases each). This receptor was obtained from a man between 50 and 70 years old who received an inactivated influenza vaccine. The CDR3 DNA reads TGTGCCAGCAGCTTGATGGGGACCGTCAATGAGCAGTTCTTC. Its protein is CASSLMGTVNEQFF.